Listed here are 7 T cell receptor beta chains from one sample, sequenced in a study of blood T cell repertoires in COVID-19. TCRdb keeps only in-frame clones here, not all; method: immunoSEQ multiplex PCR. Here the sample spans over 250,000 clones, around 86% being singletons. The material sequenced was peripheral blood. The receptors here all came from a man aged 45-65 years with acute or convalescent COVID-19.

The chain combines TRBV12-5 with TRBJ1-4; a possible D gene is TRBD1 (5 bases). Germline V gene sequence: CDR1 LGHNT, CDR2 FRNRAP. The V end was cut by 5 bases, the J end by 6 bases, with 16 bases between. This CDR3 region has 15 residues. DNA of the CDR3: TGTGCTAGTGGTCCCACGGGCGGGGGACATGAAAAACTGTTTTTT. This gives the protein CASGPTGGGHEKLFF.

This chain's CDR3 is CASRPGTGVSGYTF. CDR3 nucleotides: TGTGCCAGCAGACCCGGGACAGGGGTTTCTGGCTACACCTTC. The J gene is TRBJ1-2, the V gene TRBV3-1 (or the pseudogene TRBV3-2); the match to TRBD1 covers 10 bases. The CDR3 has 14 residues. V shed 6 bases, J shed 7 bases, and the junction held 8 bases outside the gene matches. The germline CDR1 and CDR2 sequences are LGHDT and YNNKEL (reference sequence).

This chain uses TRBV19 with TRBJ1-5; the D gene is possibly TRBD1 (5 bases). With 5 bases removed from V and 3 bases from J, the gap between germline ends came to 11 bases. Germline CDR1 LNHDA, CDR2 SQIVND (reference sequence). This CDR3 is built from 14 residues. CDR3 nucleotides: TGTGCCAGTAGTGTCTCAGGGCACAATCAGCCCCAGCATTTT. Encoded protein: CASSVSGHNQPQHF.

This clone has only a few counts. The chain combines TRBV29-1 with TRBJ1-3; D ambiguous. Germline CDR1 is SQVTM and CDR2 is ANQGSEA. There are 13 residues in the CDR3. Trimming stripped 4 bases from V and 1 base from J, with 8 bases between. The DNA for the CDR3 is TGCAGCGTTGTGGGGAGATCTGGAAACACCATATATTTT. Translation: CSVVGRSGNTIYF.

The chain is built from TRBV3-1 (or the pseudogene TRBV3-2) and TRBJ1-6, with D unclear. Germline V gene sequence: CDR1 LGHDT, CDR2 YNNKEL (reference sequence). Trimming shortened V by 1 base and J by 5 bases, and 3 bases separated the two germline ends. The CDR3 loop spans 13 amino acids. The DNA for the CDR3 is TGTGCCAGCAGCCAAGGTAATAATTCACCCCTCCACTTT. It translates to CASSQGNNSPLHF.

This chain joins TRBV11-2 and TRBJ2-7; 11 nucleotides agree with TRBD2. The CDR3 length is 15 residues. With V trimmed by 3 bases and J by 1 base, 2 bases remained unmatched. CDR1 is SGHAT, CDR2 FQNNGV, per germline. CDR3 coding DNA: TGTGCCAGCAGCTTCGGGACTAGCGGATCCTACGAGCAGTACTTC. This encodes CASSFGTSGSYEQYF. Based on the CDR3 plus reference TRBV11-2 and TRBJ2-7, the full variable domain is EAGVAQSPRYKIIEKRQSVAFWCNPISGHATLYWYQQILGQGPKLLIQFQNNGVVDDSQLPKDRFSAERLKGVDSTLKIQPAKLEDSAVYLCASSFGTSGSYEQYFGPGTRLTVT.

The chain combines TRBV10-2 with TRBJ1-2, with D perhaps TRBD1 (5 bases). CDR1 and CDR2 from the germline V gene are WSHSY and SAAADI. V was pared by 3 bases and J by 6 bases, with 17 bases between. This CDR3 is built from 15 residues. The CDR3 DNA reads as TGCGCCAGCAGTGAAAAAGGGGCAGCCTATCATGGCTACACCTTC. This translates into CASSEKGAAYHGYTF.